This T cell receptor beta chain derives from a study of cytomegalovirus exposure and HLA in healthy donors. Study-wide background: A data release that came early held roughly 85 million unique TCRs from HLA-typed donors.

Both 60 Vbeta primers and 13 Jbeta primers went into the PCR. In the study's own analysis: Some 80 million unique TCR beta chains, 8.5 million to 14 million shared, were counted in a later analysis. Data came from immunoSEQ multiplex PCR; TCRdb stores just in-frame clones and leaves some out. V and J calls plus clone size are reproduced from that table; the DNA served to infer D and trimming. The sample gives about 130,000 clones, around 80% of which show up once; more than 1% is in the top ten. CDR3 size: 15 residues. Germline lookup yields CDR1 SNHLY and CDR2 FYNNEI. V lost 9 bases and J lost 0, with 18 bases in between.

Input material: PBMCs. The source of this sequence is a female donor in good health and CMV-seronegative. V and J are TRBV2 and TRBJ2-7; weak D call: TRBD2 (6 bases). The CDR3 nucleotides read TGTGCCAGGGGGGGAGCCCAGATAAGCTCCTACGAGCAGTACTTC. It codes for CARGGAQISSYEQYF.